This T cell receptor beta chain was captured in a study of a mutant IDH1 vaccine in newly diagnosed glioma. Looking at the study overall: The study gave patients eight vaccinations in weeks 1, 3, 5, 7, 11, 15, 19, 23. Treated patients, averaging roughly 44 years, were about 60% male and around 40% female. Patients began vaccination 4-6 weeks after radiotherapy alone, or with temozolomide cycles. Study observations and caveats: Of the patients, roughly 95% had vaccine-induced immune responses.

This clone was seen only once. Its target is not known. Between the trimmed V and J ends, which lost 7 bases and 2 bases, there was a span of 9 bases. The CDR3 has 12 amino acids. In germline, CDR1 is SNHLY, CDR2 FYNNEI. TCRdb keeps only in-frame clones here, not all; method: immunoSEQ multiplex PCR. This sample yields fewer than 65,000 clones, of which under 90% are seen a single time; more than 5.5% belongs to the top ten. Time point indicated: week 11, during vaccination. A single vaccine dose contained 300 ug of mutant IDH1 20-mer peptide, and topical imiquimod was used with it. The clonotype comes from a man aged 50-60 years with glioma. V is TRBV2 and J is TRBJ2-7; a weak D match, TRBD1 (5 bases). The sequencing used PBMCs, collected from a glioma patient whose treatment included an IDH1 peptide vaccine. The CDR3 DNA sequence: TGTGCCAGCACCCAGGGTCCCTACGAGCAGTACTTC. Its protein is CASTQGPYEQYF.